This T cell receptor (beta chain) came from a study of cytomegalovirus exposure and HLA in healthy donors. Unmatched junction bases numbered 0, after V lost 1 base and J lost 0 bases. Per the germline V gene, CDR1 is LNHNV and CDR2 is YYDKDF (reference sequence). This CDR3 has 15 residues. The PCR ran on 60 Vbeta and 13 Jbeta primers. TCRdb's copy holds only in-frame clones and misses some; the assay was immunoSEQ multiplex PCR. The table lists 30,000 to 50,000 clones, with 3% to 4% in the top ten. The source of this sequence is a woman in her thirties in good health and CMV-seropositive. The material sequenced was PBMCs. This chain uses TRBV15 with TRBJ1-3; 7 bases agree with TRBD1. CDR3 loop: CATSRAGGSGNTIYF. CDR3 bases: TGTGCCACCAGCAGAGCAGGGGGCTCTGGAAACACCATATATTTT.